These 15 T cell receptor beta chains were sequenced from one sample in a study of blood T cell repertoires in COVID-19. Libraries were prepared by immunoSEQ multiplex PCR; TCRdb keeps only in-frame clonotypes and omits some of them. The table has under 140,000 clones, roughly nine tenths seen once. Sequenced sample: peripheral blood. The origin of the receptors is a human donor in a cohort sampled during active COVID-19.

The DNA of the CDR3 is TGTGCCAGCAGCTTACCAACCGGGACAGGGGATTCACCCCTCCACTTT. Amino acid sequence: CASSLPTGTGDSPLHF. The chain carries TRBV13 and TRBJ1-6, with 10 bases fitting TRBD1. The CDR3 runs to 16 residues. The V gene's germline CDR1 is PRHDT and CDR2 FYEKMQ (reference sequence). With V trimmed by 2 bases and J by 8 bases, 6 bases remained unmatched.

The chain recombines TRBV7-9 with TRBJ2-1; 8 nucleotides align to TRBD2. CDR3 length: 18 residues. Germline loops: CDR1 SEHNR, CDR2 FQNEAQ (reference sequence). V gave up 5 bases and J gave up 0 bases; unmatched junction bases: 12. In DNA, the CDR3 is TGTGCCAGCAGCCAGAATGGACTAGCAGAGAGCTCCTACAATGAGCAGTTCTTC. Its protein is CASSQNGLAESSYNEQFF.

This chain connects TRBV5-1 to TRBJ1-1; 10 nucleotides align to TRBD1. This CDR3 comprises 15 residues. Germline CDR1 is SGHRS and CDR2 is YFSETQ. The V and J ends lost 7 bases and 4 bases, in that order; junction bases with no gene match: 10. CDR3 sequence: CASGQRTGGVTEAFF. CDR3 nucleotides: TGCGCCAGCGGTCAGAGGACAGGGGGGGTCACTGAAGCTTTCTTT. Combining the CDR3 with reference TRBV5-1 and TRBJ1-1 gives the whole variable domain KAGVTQTPRYLIKTRGQQVTLSCSPISGHRSVSWYQQTPGQGLQFLFEYFSETQRNKGNFPGRFSGRQFSNSRSEMNVSTLELGDSALYLCASGQRTGGVTEAFFGQGTRLTVV.

This clone is a singleton in its sample. This sequence joins TRBV6-5 and TRBJ2-6, with a possible D match to TRBD2 (6 bases). Germline CDR1 MNHEY, CDR2 SVGAGI. This CDR3 has 15 amino acids. Trimming removed 7 bases from V and 4 bases from J, with 14 bases in between. CDR3 loop: CASTLRGIGANVLTF. DNA for the CDR3: TGTGCCAGCACTCTGCGGGGCATAGGGGCCAACGTCCTGACTTTC.

The rearrangement uses TRBV11-2 and TRBJ1-2; 10 nucleotides line up with TRBD1. The V segment lost 7 bases and the J segment 8 bases; nucleotides outside the gene matches: 16. CDR3 size: 16 residues. Germline assignment: CDR1 SGHAT and CDR2 FQNNGV. CDR3 coding DNA: TGTGCCAGCACAACCTCCTCCGGGACAGGGGCTAGAGGCTACACCTTC. As protein: CASTTSSGTGARGYTF.

The chain joins TRBV7-9 to TRBJ2-3; 8 positions match TRBD2. The germline V gene encodes CDR1 SEHNR and CDR2 FQNEAQ (reference sequence). V was clipped by 5 bases and J by 6 bases; unmatched bases: 13. This CDR3 is 16 amino acids long. The CDR3 reads CASSQNLKRGGDTQYF. For the CDR3, the DNA is TGTGCCAGCAGCCAAAATTTGAAACGCGGGGGGGATACGCAGTATTTT.

J is TRBJ2-7 and V is TRBV7-9, with 9 positions matching TRBD1. Germline values: CDR1 SEHNR, CDR2 FQNEAQ (reference sequence). The CDR3 consists of 17 residues. Trimming at V came to 1 base and at J to 5 bases, leaving 12 bases not matched to a gene. The CDR3: CASSLGAVGTGPHEQYF. CDR3 coding DNA: TGTGCCAGCAGCTTAGGGGCGGTGGGGACAGGGCCCCACGAGCAGTACTTC.

For the CDR3, the DNA is TGTGCCAGCAGAGCCGGGACAGAAAAATACGAGCAGTACTTC. This encodes CASRAGTEKYEQYF. V is TRBV6-5 and J is TRBJ2-7; 7 nucleotides match TRBD1. Per germline, CDR1 MNHEY and CDR2 SVGAGI. With V trimmed by 6 bases and J by 4 bases, 9 bases remained unmatched. CDR3 length: 14 residues.

The V and J genes are TRBV28 and TRBJ1-2; the D gene is possibly TRBD1 (6 bases). Trimming removed 5 bases from V and 4 bases from J, with 14 bases in between. Germline CDR1 is MDHEN and CDR2 is SYDVKM. The CDR3 consists of 14 residues. The CDR3 DNA sequence: TGTGCCAGCAGTGGGGGGGGGCGATTCTATGGCTACACCTTC. Amino acid sequence: CASSGGGRFYGYTF.

This clone was seen once. This chain joins TRBV27 and TRBJ2-1, with a possible D match to TRBD2 (6 bases). With 6 bases removed from V and 15 bases from J, the gap between germline ends came to 15 bases. The germline V gene encodes CDR1 MNHEY and CDR2 SMNVEV (reference sequence). CDR3 length: 11 amino acids. The DNA for the CDR3 is TGTGCCAGCAGCCCCGGGACTGAATTGTTCTTC. It codes for CASSPGTELFF.

This clone was observed a single time. The rearrangement links TRBV3-1 (or the pseudogene TRBV3-2) to TRBJ2-5; D remains unclear. Trimming left V 0 bases short and J 5 bases short, with 13 bases between. The length of the CDR3 is 15 residues. Germline-derived CDR1 and CDR2 are LGHDT and YNNKEL (reference sequence). DNA for the CDR3: TGTGCCAGCAGCCAAGATAGAAGCCCTATGGAGACCCAGTACTTC. This encodes CASSQDRSPMETQYF.

This clone was observed a handful of times. The chain has TRBV14 and TRBJ2-5; a weak D match, TRBD2 (6 bases). CDR1 and CDR2 from the germline V gene are SGHDN and FVKESK. The CDR3 loop spans 12 amino acids. V lost 10 bases to trimming and J lost 6 bases, with 15 bases between them. The CDR3 is CATGGSGKTQYF. The DNA of the CDR3 is TGTGCCACCGGCGGTAGCGGAAAGACCCAGTACTTC.

The chain joins TRBV5-6 to TRBJ1-4, with TRBD1 identical over 11 bases. Per germline, CDR1 SGHDT and CDR2 YYEEEE. This CDR3 comprises 16 residues. Losses at the gene ends were 0 bases for V and 5 bases for J; bases not matched to a gene: 3. The CDR3: CASSLAGTGGNEKLFF. Here the CDR3 DNA reads TGTGCCAGCAGCTTGGCAGGGACAGGGGGAAATGAAAAACTGTTTTTT.

The rearrangement joins TRBV6-5 to TRBJ1-1; 11 positions agree with TRBD1. Germline V gives CDR1 MNHEY, CDR2 SVGAGI. The CDR3 spans 13 residues. Trimming took 7 bases from V and 5 from J; bases not matched to a gene: 3. CDR3 amino acids: CASTDRGRTEAFF. CDR3 bases: TGTGCCAGCACGGACAGGGGGCGGACTGAAGCTTTCTTT.

The CDR3 protein is CASSWGQEAFF. In DNA, the CDR3 is TGCGCCAGCAGCTGGGGACAGGAAGCTTTCTTT. The J gene is TRBJ1-1, the V gene TRBV5-1; TRBD1 matches at 7 bases. V trimming: 3 bases; J trimming: 8 bases; junction bases outside the gene matches: 1. Germline values: CDR1 SGHRS, CDR2 YFSETQ. The CDR3 consists of 11 residues. The full variable domain, completed using reference TRBV5-1 and TRBJ1-1, is KAGVTQTPRYLIKTRGQQVTLSCSPISGHRSVSWYQQTPGQGLQFLFEYFSETQRNKGNFPGRFSGRQFSNSRSEMNVSTLELGDSALYLCASSWGQEAFFGQGTRLTVV.